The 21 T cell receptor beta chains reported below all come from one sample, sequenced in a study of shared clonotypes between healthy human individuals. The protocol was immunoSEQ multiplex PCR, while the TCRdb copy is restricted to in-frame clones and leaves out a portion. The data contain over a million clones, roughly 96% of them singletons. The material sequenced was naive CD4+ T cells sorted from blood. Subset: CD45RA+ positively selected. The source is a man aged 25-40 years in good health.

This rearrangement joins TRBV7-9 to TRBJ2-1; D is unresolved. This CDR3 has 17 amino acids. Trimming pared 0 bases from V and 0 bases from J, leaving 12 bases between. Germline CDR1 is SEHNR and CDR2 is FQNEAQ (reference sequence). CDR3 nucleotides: TGTGCCAGCAGCTTAGCCTCCGGGCCAAGCTCCTACAATGAGCAGTTCTTC. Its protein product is CASSLASGPSSYNEQFF.

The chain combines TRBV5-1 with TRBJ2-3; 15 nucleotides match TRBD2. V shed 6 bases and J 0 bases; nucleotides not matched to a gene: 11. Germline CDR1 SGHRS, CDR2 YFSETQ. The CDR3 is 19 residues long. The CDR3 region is CASTSGGLAGGASTDTQYF. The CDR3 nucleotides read TGCGCCAGCACCTCGGGGGGACTAGCGGGAGGTGCTAGCACAGATACGCAGTATTTT.

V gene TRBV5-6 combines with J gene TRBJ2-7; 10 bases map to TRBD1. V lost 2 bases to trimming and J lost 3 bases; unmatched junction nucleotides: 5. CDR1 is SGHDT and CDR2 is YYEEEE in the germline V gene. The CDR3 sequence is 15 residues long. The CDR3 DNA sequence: TGTGCCAGCAGCTTTGGACAGGGGGAAATCTACGAGCAGTACTTC. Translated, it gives CASSFGQGEIYEQYF.

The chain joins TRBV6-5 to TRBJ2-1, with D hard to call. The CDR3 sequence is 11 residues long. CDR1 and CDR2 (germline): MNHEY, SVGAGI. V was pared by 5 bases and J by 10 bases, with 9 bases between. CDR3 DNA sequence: TGTGCCAGCAGTACCGCGAGGGAGCAGTTCTTC. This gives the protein CASSTAREQFF.

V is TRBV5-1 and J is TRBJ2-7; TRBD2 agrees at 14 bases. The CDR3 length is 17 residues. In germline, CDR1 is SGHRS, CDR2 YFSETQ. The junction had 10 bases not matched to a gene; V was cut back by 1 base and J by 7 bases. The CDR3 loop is CASSLNLGLAGAREQYF. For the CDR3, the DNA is TGCGCCAGCAGCTTGAATCTGGGACTAGCGGGAGCACGGGAGCAGTACTTC.

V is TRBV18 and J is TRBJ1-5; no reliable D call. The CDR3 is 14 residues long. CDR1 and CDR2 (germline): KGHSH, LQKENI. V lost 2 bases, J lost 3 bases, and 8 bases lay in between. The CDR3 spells CASSPAKNNQPQHF. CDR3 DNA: TGTGCCAGCTCACCAGCGAAGAACAATCAGCCCCAGCATTTT. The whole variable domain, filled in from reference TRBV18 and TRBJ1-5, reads NAGVMQNPRHLVRRRGQEARLRCSPMKGHSHVYWYRQLPEEGLKFMVYLQKENIIDESGMPKERFSAEFPKEGPSILRIQQVVRGDSAAYFCASSPAKNNQPQHFGDGTRLSIL.

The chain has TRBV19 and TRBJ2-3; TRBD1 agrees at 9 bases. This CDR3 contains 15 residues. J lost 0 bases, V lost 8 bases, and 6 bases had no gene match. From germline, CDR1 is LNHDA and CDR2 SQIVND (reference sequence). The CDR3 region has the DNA TGTGCCAGTGTTTCGGGGACAGGGAGCACAGATACGCAGTATTTT. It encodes CASVSGTGSTDTQYF.

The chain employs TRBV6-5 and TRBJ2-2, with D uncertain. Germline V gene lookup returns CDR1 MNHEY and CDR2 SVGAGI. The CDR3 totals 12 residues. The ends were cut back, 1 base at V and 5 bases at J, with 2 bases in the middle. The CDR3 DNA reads TGTGCCAGCAGTTACTTTACCGGGGAGCTGTTTTTT. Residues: CASSYFTGELFF.

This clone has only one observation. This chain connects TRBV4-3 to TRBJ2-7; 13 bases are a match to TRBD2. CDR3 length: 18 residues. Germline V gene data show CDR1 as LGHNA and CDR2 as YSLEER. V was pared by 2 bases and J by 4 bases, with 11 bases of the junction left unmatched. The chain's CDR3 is CASSQTGLAGATAYEQYF. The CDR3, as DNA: TGCGCCAGCAGCCAAACCGGACTAGCGGGAGCTACGGCTTACGAGCAGTACTTC.

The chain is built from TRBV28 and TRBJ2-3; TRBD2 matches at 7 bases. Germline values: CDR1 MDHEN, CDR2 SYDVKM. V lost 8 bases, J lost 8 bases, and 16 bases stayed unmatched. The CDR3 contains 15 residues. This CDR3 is CASGILAGLRGTQYF. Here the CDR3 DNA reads TGTGCCAGCGGTATCTTAGCGGGTTTAAGGGGTACGCAGTATTTT.

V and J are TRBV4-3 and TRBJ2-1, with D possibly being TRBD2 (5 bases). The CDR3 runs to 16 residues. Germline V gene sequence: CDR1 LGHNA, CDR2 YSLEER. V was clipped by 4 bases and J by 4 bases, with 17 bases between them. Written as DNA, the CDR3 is TGCGCCAGCAGCCGCGGACTCACCGGAAATTACAATGAGCAGTTCTTC. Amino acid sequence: CASSRGLTGNYNEQFF.

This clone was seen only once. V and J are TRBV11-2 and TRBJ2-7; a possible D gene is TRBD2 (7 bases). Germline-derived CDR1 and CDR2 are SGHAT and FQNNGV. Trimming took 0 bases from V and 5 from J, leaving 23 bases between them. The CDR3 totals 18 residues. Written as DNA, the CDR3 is TGTGCCAGCAGCTTAGATTTACGCCACGGGGGGCAGTCGGACGAGCAGTACTTC. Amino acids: CASSLDLRHGGQSDEQYF.

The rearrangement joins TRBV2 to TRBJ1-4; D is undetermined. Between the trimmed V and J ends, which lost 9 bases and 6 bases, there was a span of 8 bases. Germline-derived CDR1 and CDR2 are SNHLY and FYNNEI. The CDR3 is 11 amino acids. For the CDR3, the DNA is TGTGCCAGTAAAGGTTATGAAAAACTGTTTTTT. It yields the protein CASKGYEKLFF.

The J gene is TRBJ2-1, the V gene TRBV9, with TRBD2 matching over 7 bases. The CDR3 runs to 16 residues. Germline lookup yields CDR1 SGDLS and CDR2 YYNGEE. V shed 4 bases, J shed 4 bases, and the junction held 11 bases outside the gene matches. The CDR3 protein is CASSTPPGEGYNEQFF. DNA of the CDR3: TGTGCCAGCAGCACCCCTCCTGGGGAGGGATACAATGAGCAGTTCTTC.

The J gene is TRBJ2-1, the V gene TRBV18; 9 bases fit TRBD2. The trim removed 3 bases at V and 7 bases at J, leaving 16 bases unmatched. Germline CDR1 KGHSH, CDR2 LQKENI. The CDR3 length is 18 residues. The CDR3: CASSPQDSLAGTMNEQFF. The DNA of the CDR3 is TGTGCCAGCTCACCGCAAGACTCTCTAGCGGGAACGATGAATGAGCAGTTCTTC.

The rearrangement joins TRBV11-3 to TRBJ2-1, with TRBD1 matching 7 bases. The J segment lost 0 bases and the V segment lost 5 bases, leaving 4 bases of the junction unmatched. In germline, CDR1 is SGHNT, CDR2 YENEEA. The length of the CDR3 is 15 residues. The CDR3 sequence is CASSRDSSSYNEQFF. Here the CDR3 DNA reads TGTGCCAGCAGCCGGGACAGCAGCTCCTACAATGAGCAGTTCTTC.

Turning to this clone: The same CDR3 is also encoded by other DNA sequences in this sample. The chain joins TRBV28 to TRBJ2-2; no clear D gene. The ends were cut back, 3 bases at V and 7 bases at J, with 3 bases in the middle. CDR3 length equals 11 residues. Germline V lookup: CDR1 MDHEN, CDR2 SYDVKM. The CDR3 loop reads CASSFNGELFF. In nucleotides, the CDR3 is TGTGCCAGCAGTTTTAACGGGGAGCTGTTTTTT.

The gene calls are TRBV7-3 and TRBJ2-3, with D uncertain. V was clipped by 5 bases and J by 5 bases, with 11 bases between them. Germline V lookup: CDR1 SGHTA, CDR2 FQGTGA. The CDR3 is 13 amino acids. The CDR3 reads CASSPDIGDTQYF. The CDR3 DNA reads TGTGCCAGCAGCCCTGACATAGGAGATACGCAGTATTTT.

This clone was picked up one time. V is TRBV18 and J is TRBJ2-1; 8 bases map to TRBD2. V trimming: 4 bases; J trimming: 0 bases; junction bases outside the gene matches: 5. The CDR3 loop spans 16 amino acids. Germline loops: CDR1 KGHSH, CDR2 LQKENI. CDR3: CASSQLAASSYNEQFF. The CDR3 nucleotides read TGTGCCAGCTCACAACTAGCGGCAAGCTCCTACAATGAGCAGTTCTTC.

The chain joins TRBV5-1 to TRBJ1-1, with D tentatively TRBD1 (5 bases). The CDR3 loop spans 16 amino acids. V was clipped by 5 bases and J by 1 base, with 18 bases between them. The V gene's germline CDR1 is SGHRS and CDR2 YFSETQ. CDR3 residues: CASSKLGQAENTEAFF. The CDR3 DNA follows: TGCGCCAGCAGTAAATTGGGGCAGGCGGAGAACACTGAAGCTTTCTTT. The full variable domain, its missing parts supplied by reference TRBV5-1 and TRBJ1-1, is KAGVTQTPRYLIKTRGQQVTLSCSPISGHRSVSWYQQTPGQGLQFLFEYFSETQRNKGNFPGRFSGRQFSNSRSEMNVSTLELGDSALYLCASSKLGQAENTEAFFGQGTRLTVV.

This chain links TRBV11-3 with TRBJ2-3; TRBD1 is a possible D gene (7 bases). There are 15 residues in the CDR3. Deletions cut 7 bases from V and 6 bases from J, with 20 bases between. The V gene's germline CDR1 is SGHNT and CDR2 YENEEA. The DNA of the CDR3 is TGTGCCAGCAAAGGGGAGGCAGGGGGTGCGGATACGCAGTATTTT. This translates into CASKGEAGGADTQYF.